This T cell receptor (beta chain) was recorded in a study of blood T cell repertoires in COVID-19. Study details: Acute and convalescent COVID-19 specimens originated in the United States, Italy and Spain. PBMCs, B-cell-depleted T cells, or T cells were the source of the cDNA or gDNA that made up the material.

This clone was observed once. Per the study methods: It was from reference gene primer amplification that nucleated cell counts were estimated. Sequenced by immunoSEQ multiplex PCR; TCRdb stores in-frame clones only, minus some. D and trimming come from the DNA, and the V and J calls and clone size come from that table. The data show about 210,000 clones, 80% to 90% seen once. Trimming took 1 base from V and 10 from J, leaving 8 bases between them. Per the germline V gene, CDR1 is SGHDN and CDR2 is FVKESK. The CDR3 is 12 amino acids. Sequenced material: peripheral blood. The receptor's source is a woman aged 50 to 60 with acute or convalescent COVID-19. This chain uses TRBV14 with TRBJ2-1; D is unclear. The CDR3 DNA sequence: TGTGCCAGCAGCCAAGTTTCCTTAGAGCAGTTCTTC. Protein product: CASSQVSLEQFF.